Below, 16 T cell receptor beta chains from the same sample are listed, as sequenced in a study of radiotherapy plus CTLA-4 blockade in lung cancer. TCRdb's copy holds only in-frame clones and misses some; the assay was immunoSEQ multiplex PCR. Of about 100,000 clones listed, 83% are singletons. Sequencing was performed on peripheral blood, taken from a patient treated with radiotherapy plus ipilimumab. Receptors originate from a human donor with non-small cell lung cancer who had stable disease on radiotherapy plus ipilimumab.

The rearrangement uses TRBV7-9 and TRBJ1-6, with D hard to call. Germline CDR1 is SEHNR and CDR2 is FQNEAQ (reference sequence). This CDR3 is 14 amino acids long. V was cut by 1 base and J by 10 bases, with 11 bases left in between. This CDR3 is CASSLDFGISPLHF. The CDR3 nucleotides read TGTGCCAGCAGCTTAGATTTTGGAATCTCACCCCTCCACTTT.

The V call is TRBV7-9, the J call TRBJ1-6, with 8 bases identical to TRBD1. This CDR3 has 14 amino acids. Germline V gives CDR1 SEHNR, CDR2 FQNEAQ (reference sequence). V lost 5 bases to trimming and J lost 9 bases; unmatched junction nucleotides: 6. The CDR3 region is CASSASGGTSPLHF. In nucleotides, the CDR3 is TGTGCCAGCAGCGCGTCAGGGGGCACTTCACCCCTCCACTTT.

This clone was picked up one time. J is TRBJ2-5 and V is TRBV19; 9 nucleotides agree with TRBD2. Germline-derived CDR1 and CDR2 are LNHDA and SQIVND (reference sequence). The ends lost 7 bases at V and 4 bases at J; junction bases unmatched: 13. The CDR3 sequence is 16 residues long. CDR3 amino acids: CASTPGSGGRRETQYF. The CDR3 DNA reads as TGTGCCAGTACCCCCGGGAGCGGGGGGCGCAGAGAGACCCAGTACTTC.

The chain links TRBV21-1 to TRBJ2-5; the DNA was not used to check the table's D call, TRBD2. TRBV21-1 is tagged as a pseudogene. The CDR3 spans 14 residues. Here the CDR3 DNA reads TGTGCCAGCAGCAAAAACCGGGTTGGGGAGACCCAGTACTTC. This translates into CASSKNRVGETQYF.

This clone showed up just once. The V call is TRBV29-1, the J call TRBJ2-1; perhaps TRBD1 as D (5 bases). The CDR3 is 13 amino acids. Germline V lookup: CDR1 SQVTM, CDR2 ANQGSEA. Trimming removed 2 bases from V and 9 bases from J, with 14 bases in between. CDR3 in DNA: TGCAGCGTTGAATTGACACCCCAGGGTGAGCAGTTCTTC. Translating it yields CSVELTPQGEQFF.

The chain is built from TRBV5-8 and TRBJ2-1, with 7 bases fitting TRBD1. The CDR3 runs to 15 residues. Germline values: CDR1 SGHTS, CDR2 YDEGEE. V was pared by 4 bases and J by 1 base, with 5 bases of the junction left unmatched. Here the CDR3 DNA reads TGTGCCAGCAGCCCCCGGGACAGTTCCTACAATGAGCAGTTCTTC. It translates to CASSPRDSSYNEQFF.

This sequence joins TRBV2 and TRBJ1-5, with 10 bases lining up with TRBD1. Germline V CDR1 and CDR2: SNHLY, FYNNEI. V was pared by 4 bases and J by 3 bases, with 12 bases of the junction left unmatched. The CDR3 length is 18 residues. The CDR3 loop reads CASSVPGQGSIFNQPQHF. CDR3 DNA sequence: TGTGCCAGCAGTGTCCCGGGACAGGGGTCTATATTCAATCAGCCCCAGCATTTT.

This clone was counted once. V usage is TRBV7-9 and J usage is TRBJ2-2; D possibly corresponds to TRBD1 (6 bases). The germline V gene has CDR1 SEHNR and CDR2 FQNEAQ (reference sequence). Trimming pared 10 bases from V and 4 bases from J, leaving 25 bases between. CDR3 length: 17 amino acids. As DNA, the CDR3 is TGTGCCACCGCAAGCCCAGGGACACCCCGGGGCACCGGGGAGCTGTTTTTT. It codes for CATASPGTPRGTGELFF. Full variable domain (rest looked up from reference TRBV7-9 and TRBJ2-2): DTGVSQNPRHKITKRGQNVTFRCDPISEHNRLYWYRQTLGQGPEFLTYFQNEAQLEKSRLLSDRFSAERPKGSFSTLEIQRTEQGDSAMYLCATASPGTPRGTGELFFGEGSRLTVL.

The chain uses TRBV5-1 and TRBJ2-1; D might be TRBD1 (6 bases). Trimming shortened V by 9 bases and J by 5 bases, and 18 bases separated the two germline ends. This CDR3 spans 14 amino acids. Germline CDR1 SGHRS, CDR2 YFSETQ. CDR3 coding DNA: TGCGCCACCGCAGGGTTACAGGGAGACAATGAGCAGTTCTTC. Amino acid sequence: CATAGLQGDNEQFF.

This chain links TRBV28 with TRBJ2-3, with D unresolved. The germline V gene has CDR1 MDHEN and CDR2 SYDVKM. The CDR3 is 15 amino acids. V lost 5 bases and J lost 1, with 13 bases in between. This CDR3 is CASSAGRRGTDTQYF. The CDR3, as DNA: TGTGCCAGCAGTGCAGGACGAAGGGGCACAGATACGCAGTATTTT.

The CDR3 here is CASRGHLEQFF. The CDR3, as DNA: TGTGCCAGCAGGGGACACCTGGAGCAGTTCTTC. This sequence joins TRBV2 and TRBJ2-1, with D possibly matching TRBD1 (6 bases). This CDR3 has 11 residues. Trimming cost V 6 bases and J 10 bases, with 10 bases left between them. Germline values: CDR1 SNHLY, CDR2 FYNNEI. The full variable domain, with the rest looked up from reference TRBV2 and TRBJ2-1, is EPEVTQTPSHQVTQMGQEVILRCVPISNHLYFYWYRQILGQKVEFLVSFYNNEISEKSEIFDDQFSVERPDGSNFTLKIRSTKLEDSAMYFCASRGHLEQFFGPGTRLTVL.

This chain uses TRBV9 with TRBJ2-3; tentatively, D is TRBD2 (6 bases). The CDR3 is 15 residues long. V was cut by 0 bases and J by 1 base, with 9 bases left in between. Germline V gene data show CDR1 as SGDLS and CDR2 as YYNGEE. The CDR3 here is CASSVDGRGTDTQYF. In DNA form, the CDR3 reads TGTGCCAGCAGCGTAGACGGGAGAGGCACAGATACGCAGTATTTT.

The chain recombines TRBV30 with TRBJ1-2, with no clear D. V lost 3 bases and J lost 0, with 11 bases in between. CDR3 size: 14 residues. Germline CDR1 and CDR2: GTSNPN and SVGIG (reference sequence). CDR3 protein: CAWRPPGTNYGYTF. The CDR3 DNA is TGTGCCTGGAGACCCCCAGGAACTAACTATGGCTACACCTTC.

Here the CDR3 reads CASSMGLAEIYEQYF. The CDR3 nucleotides are TGTGCCAGTAGTATGGGACTAGCGGAAATCTACGAGCAGTACTTC. The chain uses TRBV19 and TRBJ2-7; the match to TRBD2 covers 11 bases. V dropped 3 bases and J dropped 3; count of bases not matched to a gene: 4. Per the germline V gene, CDR1 is LNHDA and CDR2 is SQIVND (reference sequence). The CDR3 consists of 15 residues.

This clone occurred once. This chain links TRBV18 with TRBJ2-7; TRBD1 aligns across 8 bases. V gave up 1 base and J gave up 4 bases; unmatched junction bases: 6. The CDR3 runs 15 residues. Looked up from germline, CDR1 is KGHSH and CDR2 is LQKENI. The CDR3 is CASSPRGRGLYEQYF. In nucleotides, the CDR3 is TGTGCCAGCTCACCACGCGGCAGGGGGCTTTACGAGCAGTACTTC.

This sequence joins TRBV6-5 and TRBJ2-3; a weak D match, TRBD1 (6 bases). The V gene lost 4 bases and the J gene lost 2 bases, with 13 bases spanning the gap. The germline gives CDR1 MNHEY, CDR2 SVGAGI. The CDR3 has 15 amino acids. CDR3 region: CASSFQTGYTDTQYF. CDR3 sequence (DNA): TGTGCCAGCAGTTTTCAGACAGGTTACACAGATACGCAGTATTTT.